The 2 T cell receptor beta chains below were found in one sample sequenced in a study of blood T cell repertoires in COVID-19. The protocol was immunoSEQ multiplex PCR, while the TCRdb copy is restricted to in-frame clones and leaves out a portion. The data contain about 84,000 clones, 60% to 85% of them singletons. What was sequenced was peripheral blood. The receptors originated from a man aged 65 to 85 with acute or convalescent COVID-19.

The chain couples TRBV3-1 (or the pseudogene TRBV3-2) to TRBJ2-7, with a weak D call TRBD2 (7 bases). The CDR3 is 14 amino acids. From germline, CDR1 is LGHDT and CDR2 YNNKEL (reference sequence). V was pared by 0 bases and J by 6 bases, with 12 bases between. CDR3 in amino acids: CASSQEGGTREQYF. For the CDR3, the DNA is TGTGCCAGCAGCCAAGAGGGGGGGACACGCGAGCAGTACTTC.

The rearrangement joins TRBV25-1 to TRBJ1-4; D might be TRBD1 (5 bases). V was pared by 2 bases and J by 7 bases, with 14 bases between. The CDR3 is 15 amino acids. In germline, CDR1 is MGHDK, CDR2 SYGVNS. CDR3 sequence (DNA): TGTGCCAGCAGTGAACGGGGGGGGGACTTTGAAAAACTGTTTTTT. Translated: CASSERGGDFEKLFF.